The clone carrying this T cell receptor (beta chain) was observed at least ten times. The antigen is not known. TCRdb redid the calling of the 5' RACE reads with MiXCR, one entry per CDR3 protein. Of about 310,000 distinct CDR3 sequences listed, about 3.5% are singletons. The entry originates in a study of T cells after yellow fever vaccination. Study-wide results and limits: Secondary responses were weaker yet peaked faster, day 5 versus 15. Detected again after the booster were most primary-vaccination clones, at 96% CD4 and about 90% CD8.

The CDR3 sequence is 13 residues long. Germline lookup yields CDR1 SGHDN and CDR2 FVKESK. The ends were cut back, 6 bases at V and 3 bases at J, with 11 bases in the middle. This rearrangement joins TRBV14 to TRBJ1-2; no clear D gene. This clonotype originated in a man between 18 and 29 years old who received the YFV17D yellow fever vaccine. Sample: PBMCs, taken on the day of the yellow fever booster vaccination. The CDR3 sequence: CASSEGRDYGYTF. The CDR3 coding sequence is TGTGCCAGCAGTGAAGGACGGGACTATGGCTACACCTTC.